Each of the 18 T cell receptor beta chains below was sequenced from the same sample in a study of blood T cell repertoires in COVID-19. Measured with immunoSEQ multiplex PCR; TCRdb has only the in-frame clones, and not every one. The sample has about 250,000 clones, approximately 85% seen once. Material for sequencing was PBMCs or T cells enriched from blood (not recorded which). These receptors originate from a woman in her twenties or thirties who had recovered from COVID-19.

The chain is built from TRBV7-9 and TRBJ1-1; 9 bases line up with TRBD1. V was clipped by 3 bases and J by 1 base; unmatched bases: 12. The CDR3 loop spans 18 amino acids. Germline values: CDR1 SEHNR, CDR2 FQNEAQ (reference sequence). In nucleotides, the CDR3 is TGTGCCAGCAGCTTTACCGTCCCGGGACAGGGATGGAACACTGAAGCTTTCTTT. Residues: CASSFTVPGQGWNTEAFF.

The chain joins TRBV13 to TRBJ1-4; 9 nucleotides agree with TRBD1. Germline V lookup: CDR1 PRHDT, CDR2 FYEKMQ (reference sequence). Trimming took 5 bases from V and 13 from J; bases not matched to a gene: 14. This CDR3 is 15 amino acids long. In DNA, the CDR3 is TGTGCCAGCAGCGCAACCTCCGGGACAGGGCGTCGACTGTTTTTT. Its protein is CASSATSGTGRRLFF.

The rearrangement joins TRBV24-1 to TRBJ1-1; 7 bases agree with TRBD1. The CDR3 extends over 13 amino acids. CDR1 is KGHDR and CDR2 is SFDVKD in the germline V gene. V lost 4 bases to trimming and J lost 11 bases; unmatched junction nucleotides: 9. The CDR3 region is CATSDPGTATAFF. As DNA, the CDR3 is TGTGCCACCAGTGACCCCGGGACAGCAACGGCTTTCTTT.

V gene TRBV5-1 combines with J gene TRBJ2-5, with D possibly matching TRBD2 (6 bases). The CDR3 has 15 amino acids. Germline V gene data show CDR1 as SGHRS and CDR2 as YFSETQ. Between the trimmed V and J ends, which lost 0 bases and 1 base, there was a span of 10 bases. The CDR3 loop reads CASSLVGDSQETQYF. The CDR3 nucleotides read TGCGCCAGCAGCTTGGTTGGGGACTCCCAAGAGACCCAGTACTTC.

This clone was counted a single time. CDR3 residues: CASSIPGYYRPNYGYTF. CDR3 in DNA: TGTGCCAGTAGTATCCCGGGTTATTACAGGCCCAACTATGGCTACACCTTC. The genes are TRBV19 and TRBJ1-2, with a tentative D call TRBD1 (5 bases). The V end was cut by 3 bases, the J end by 2 bases, with 19 bases between. The CDR3 spans 17 residues. Germline-derived CDR1 and CDR2 are LNHDA and SQIVND (reference sequence).

The chain uses TRBV5-1 and TRBJ2-2, with TRBD2 identical over 10 bases. V trimming: 1 base; J trimming: 2 bases; junction bases outside the gene matches: 2. Germline-derived CDR1 and CDR2 are SGHRS and YFSETQ. This CDR3 region has 16 residues. DNA for the CDR3: TGCGCCAGCAGCTTGACTAGCGGGGTAAACACCGGGGAGCTGTTTTTT. The encoded protein is CASSLTSGVNTGELFF.

This rearrangement joins TRBV3-1 (or the pseudogene TRBV3-2) to TRBJ2-3; D may be TRBD2 (6 bases). CDR1 LGHDT and CDR2 YNNKEL come from the germline V gene (reference sequence). V gave up 2 bases and J gave up 2 bases, with 11 bases separating them. The CDR3 length is 15 residues. CDR3 DNA sequence: TGTGCCAGCAGCCAAAACAGCGGGCTCACAGATACGCAGTATTTT. Translation gives CASSQNSGLTDTQYF.

V and J are TRBV15 and TRBJ1-5; 7 bases are a match to TRBD1. V lost 4 bases, J lost 0 bases, and 3 bases stayed unmatched. This CDR3 spans 15 amino acids. CDR1 is LNHNV, CDR2 YYDKDF, per germline (reference sequence). The CDR3 protein is CATSMGQNSNQPQHF. DNA for the CDR3: TGTGCCACCAGCATGGGACAGAATAGCAATCAGCCCCAGCATTTT. The full variable domain, rest sourced from reference TRBV15 and TRBJ1-5, is DAMVIQNPRYQVTQFGKPVTLSCSQTLNHNVMYWYQQKSSQAPKLLFHYYDKDFNNEADTPDNFQSRRPNTSFCFLDIRSPGLGDTAMYLCATSMGQNSNQPQHFGDGTRLSIL.

The chain links TRBV6-5 to TRBJ1-1, with D perhaps TRBD1 (5 bases). The CDR3 spans 14 residues. Trimming pared 6 bases from V and 0 bases from J, leaving 11 bases between. CDR1 is MNHEY and CDR2 is SVGAGI in the germline V gene. DNA of the CDR3: TGTGCCAGCAGCCCGAGACAGATGAACACTGAAGCTTTCTTT. Its protein is CASSPRQMNTEAFF.

The chain joins TRBV9 to TRBJ1-6, with D unresolved. Germline CDR1 and CDR2: SGDLS and YYNGEE. V lost 2 bases to trimming and J lost 8 bases, with 11 bases between them. CDR3 length equals 14 residues. The CDR3 is CASSVSYIDSPLHF. CDR3 DNA: TGTGCCAGCAGCGTCTCATACATTGATTCACCCCTCCACTTT. Filled out from reference TRBV9 and TRBJ1-6, the complete variable domain reads DSGVTQTPKHLITATGQRVTLRCSPRSGDLSVYWYQQSLDQGLQFLIQYYNGEERAKGNILERFSAQQFPDLHSELNLSSLELGDSALYFCASSVSYIDSPLHFGNGTRLTVT.

The rearrangement uses TRBV28 and TRBJ2-7; tentative D call: TRBD1 (6 bases). The V gene's germline CDR1 is MDHEN and CDR2 SYDVKM. CDR3 length equals 14 residues. V was shortened by 7 bases and J by 1 base, with 14 bases between the two germline ends. This CDR3 is CASTTAGQSYEQYF. The CDR3 region has the DNA TGTGCCAGCACCACCGCAGGACAGTCCTACGAGCAGTACTTC.

This chain links TRBV4-2 with TRBJ2-7, with D unresolved. The CDR3 runs 14 residues. Trimming removed 0 bases from V and 3 bases from J, with 9 bases in between. Germline V lookup: CDR1 LGHNA, CDR2 YNFKEQ. As DNA, the CDR3 is TGTGCCAGCAGCCAAGATGCAGTCGACTACGAGCAGTACTTC. This translates into CASSQDAVDYEQYF.

V usage is TRBV7-9 and J usage is TRBJ2-1; TRBD2 matches at 13 bases. This CDR3 is built from 18 residues. Germline V gene data show CDR1 as SEHNR and CDR2 as FQNEAQ (reference sequence). Trimming at V came to 5 bases and at J to 4 bases, leaving 11 bases not matched to a gene. The CDR3, as DNA: TGTGCCAGCAGCATTAAAGGACTAGCGGGAGTGTTGTACAATGAGCAGTTCTTC. The encoded protein is CASSIKGLAGVLYNEQFF.

The table lists this clone with a count of one. The chain carries TRBV4-1 and TRBJ2-7; possibly TRBD1 for D (5 bases). Germline lookup yields CDR1 MGHRA and CDR2 YSYEKL. V was trimmed by 3 bases and J by 3 bases, leaving 12 bases between them. CDR3 length equals 14 residues. DNA for the CDR3: TGCGCCAGCAGCCACCAGAGCAGGGACTACGAGCAGTACTTC. It translates to CASSHQSRDYEQYF.

The rearrangement uses TRBV28 and TRBJ1-1; D is ambiguous. The CDR3 covers 13 residues. Looked up from germline, CDR1 is MDHEN and CDR2 is SYDVKM. Between the trimmed V and J ends, which lost 6 bases and 4 bases, there was a span of 12 bases. The CDR3 nucleotides are TGTGCCAGCAGGACTAATGGGTTCACTGAAGCTTTCTTT. Amino acid sequence: CASRTNGFTEAFF. The full variable domain, its missing parts supplied by reference TRBV28 and TRBJ1-1, is DVKVTQSSRYLVKRTGEKVFLECVQDMDHENMFWYRQDPGLGLRLIYFSYDVKMKEKGDIPEGYSVSREKKERFSLILESASTNQTSMYLCASRTNGFTEAFFGQGTRLTVV.

The chain joins TRBV7-8 to TRBJ2-1; 8 bases fit TRBD2. CDR3 size: 15 residues. Germline lookup yields CDR1 SGHVS and CDR2 FQNEAQ. The junction had 10 bases not matched to a gene; V was cut back by 3 bases and J by 9 bases. In nucleotides, the CDR3 is TGTGCCAGCAGCTTCGGCGGGGGGCCCCCCCCTGAGCAGTTCTTC. Amino acids: CASSFGGGPPPEQFF.

V gene TRBV2 combines with J gene TRBJ1-4, with D unclear. Germline V gene lookup returns CDR1 SNHLY and CDR2 FYNNEI. CDR3 length: 15 amino acids. The V gene lost 6 bases and the J gene lost 0 bases, with 11 bases spanning the gap. The CDR3 DNA sequence: TGTGCCAGCAGGCAGGATCCAACAACTAATGAAAAACTGTTTTTT. It specifies CASRQDPTTNEKLFF.

The chain joins TRBV4-1 to TRBJ1-6; unclear D gene. The CDR3 sequence is 13 residues long. V was clipped by 6 bases and J by 4 bases, with 7 bases between them. CDR1 and CDR2 from the germline V gene are MGHRA and YSYEKL. The CDR3 loop is CASSSSYNSPLHF. The CDR3 region has the DNA TGCGCCAGCAGTTCCAGTTATAATTCACCCCTCCACTTT.